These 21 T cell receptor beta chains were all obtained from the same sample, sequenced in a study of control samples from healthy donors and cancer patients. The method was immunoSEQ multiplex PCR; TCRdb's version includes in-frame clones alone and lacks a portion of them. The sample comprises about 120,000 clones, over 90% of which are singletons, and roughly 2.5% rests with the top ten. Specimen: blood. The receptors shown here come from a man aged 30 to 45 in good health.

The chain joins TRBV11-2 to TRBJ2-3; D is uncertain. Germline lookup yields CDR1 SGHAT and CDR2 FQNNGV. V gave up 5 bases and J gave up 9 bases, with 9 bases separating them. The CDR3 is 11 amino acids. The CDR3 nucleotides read TGTGCCAGCAGCGGAGTAGAGACGCAGTATTTT. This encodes CASSGVETQYF.

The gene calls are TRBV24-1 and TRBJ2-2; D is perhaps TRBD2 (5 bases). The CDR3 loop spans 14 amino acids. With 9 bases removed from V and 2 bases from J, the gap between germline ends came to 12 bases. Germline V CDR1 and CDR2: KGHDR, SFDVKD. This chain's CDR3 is CATGGGSNTGELFF. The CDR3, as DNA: TGTGCCACCGGTGGCGGGTCTAACACCGGGGAGCTGTTTTTT.

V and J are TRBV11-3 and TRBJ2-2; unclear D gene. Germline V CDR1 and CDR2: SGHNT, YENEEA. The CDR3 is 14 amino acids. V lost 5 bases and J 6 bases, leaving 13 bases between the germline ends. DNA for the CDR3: TGTGCCAGCAGCCTTAGTAGTATGGCCGGGGAGCTGTTTTTT. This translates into CASSLSSMAGELFF.

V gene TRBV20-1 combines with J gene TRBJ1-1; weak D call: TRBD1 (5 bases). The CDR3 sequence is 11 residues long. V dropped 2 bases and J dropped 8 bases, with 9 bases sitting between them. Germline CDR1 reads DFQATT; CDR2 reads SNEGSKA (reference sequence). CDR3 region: CSARPRTEAFF. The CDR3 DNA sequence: TGCAGTGCTAGACCCCGGACAGAAGCTTTCTTT.

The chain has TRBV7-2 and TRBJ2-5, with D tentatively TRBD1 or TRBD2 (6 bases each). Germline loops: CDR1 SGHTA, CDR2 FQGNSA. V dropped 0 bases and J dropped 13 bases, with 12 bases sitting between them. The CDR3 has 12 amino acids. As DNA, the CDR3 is TGTGCCAGCAGCTTAGCGGGGGGCCCTCCGTACTTC. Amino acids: CASSLAGGPPYF. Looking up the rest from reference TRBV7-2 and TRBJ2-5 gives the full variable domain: GAGVSQSPSNKVTEKGKDVELRCDPISGHTALYWYRQSLGQGLEFLIYFQGNSAPDKSGLPSDRFSAERTGGSVSTLTIQRTQQEDSAVYLCASSLAGGPPYFGPGTRLLVL.

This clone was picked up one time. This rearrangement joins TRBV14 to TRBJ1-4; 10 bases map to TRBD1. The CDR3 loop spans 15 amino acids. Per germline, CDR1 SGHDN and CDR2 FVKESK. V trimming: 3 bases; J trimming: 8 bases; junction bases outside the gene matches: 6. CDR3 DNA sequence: TGTGCCAGCAGCCACCCGACAGGGGGCGAAGAAAAACTGTTTTTT. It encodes CASSHPTGGEEKLFF.

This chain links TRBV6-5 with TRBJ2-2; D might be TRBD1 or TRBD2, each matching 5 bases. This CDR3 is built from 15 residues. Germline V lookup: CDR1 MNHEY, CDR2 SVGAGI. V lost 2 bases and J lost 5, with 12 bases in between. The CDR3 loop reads CASSYEGSWTGELFF. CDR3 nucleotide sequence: TGTGCCAGCAGTTACGAGGGGTCTTGGACCGGGGAGCTGTTTTTT.

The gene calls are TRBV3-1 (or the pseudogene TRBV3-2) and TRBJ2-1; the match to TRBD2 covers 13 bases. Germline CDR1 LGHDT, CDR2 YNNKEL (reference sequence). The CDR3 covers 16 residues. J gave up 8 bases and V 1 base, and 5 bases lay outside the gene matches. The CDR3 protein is CASSQGGLAGADEQFF. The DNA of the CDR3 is TGTGCCAGCAGCCAAGGCGGACTAGCGGGGGCAGATGAGCAGTTCTTC.

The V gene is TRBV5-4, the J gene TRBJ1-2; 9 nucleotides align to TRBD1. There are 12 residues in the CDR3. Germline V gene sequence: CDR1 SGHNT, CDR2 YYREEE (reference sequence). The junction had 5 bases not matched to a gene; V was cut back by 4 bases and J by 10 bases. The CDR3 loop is CASSPGQGDYTF. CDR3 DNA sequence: TGTGCCAGCAGCCCGGGACAGGGTGACTACACCTTC.

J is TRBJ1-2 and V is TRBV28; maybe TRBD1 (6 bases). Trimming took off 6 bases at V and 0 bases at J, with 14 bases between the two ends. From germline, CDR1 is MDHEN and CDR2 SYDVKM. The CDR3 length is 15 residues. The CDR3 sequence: CASRREGDTNYGYTF. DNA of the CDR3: TGTGCCAGCAGACGCGAGGGGGACACTAACTATGGCTACACCTTC.

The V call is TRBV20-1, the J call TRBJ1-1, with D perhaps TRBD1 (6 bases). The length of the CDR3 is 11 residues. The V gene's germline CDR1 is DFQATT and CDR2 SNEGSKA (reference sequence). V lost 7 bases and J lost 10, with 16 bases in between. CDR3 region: CSVPFARGAFF. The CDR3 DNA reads TGCAGTGTCCCGTTTGCCAGGGGAGCTTTCTTT.

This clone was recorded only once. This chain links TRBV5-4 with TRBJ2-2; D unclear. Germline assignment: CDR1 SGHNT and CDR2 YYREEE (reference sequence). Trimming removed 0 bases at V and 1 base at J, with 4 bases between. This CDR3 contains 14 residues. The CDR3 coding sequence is TGTGCCAGCAGCTTGGCCGTGAACACCGGGGAGCTGTTTTTT. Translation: CASSLAVNTGELFF.

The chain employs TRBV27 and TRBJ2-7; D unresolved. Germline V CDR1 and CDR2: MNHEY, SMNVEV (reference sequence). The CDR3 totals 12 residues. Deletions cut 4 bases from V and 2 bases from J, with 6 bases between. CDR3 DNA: TGTGCCAGCAGTTCCCCCACCTACGAGCAGTACGTC. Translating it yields CASSSPTYEQYV.

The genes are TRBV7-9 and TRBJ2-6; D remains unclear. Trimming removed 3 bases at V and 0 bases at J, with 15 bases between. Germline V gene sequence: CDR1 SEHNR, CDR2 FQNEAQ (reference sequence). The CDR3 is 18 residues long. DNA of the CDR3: TGTGCCAGCAGCTTTTTTATCCTCGGACCCTCTGGGGCCAACGTCCTGACTTTC. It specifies CASSFFILGPSGANVLTF.

For the CDR3, the DNA is TGTGCCAGCAGTCAACAGGCAAACTATGGCTACACCTTC. It is translated as CASSQQANYGYTF. The chain is built from TRBV27 and TRBJ1-2, with a possible D match to TRBD1 (5 bases). Germline V gene lookup returns CDR1 MNHEY and CDR2 SMNVEV (reference sequence). The CDR3 is 13 amino acids. Trimming left V 5 bases short and J 2 bases short, with 9 bases between.

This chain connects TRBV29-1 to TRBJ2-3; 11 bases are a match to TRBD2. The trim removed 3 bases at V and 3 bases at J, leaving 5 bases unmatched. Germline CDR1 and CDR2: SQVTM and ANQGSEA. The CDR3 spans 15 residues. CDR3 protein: CSVDSSGGLTDTQYF. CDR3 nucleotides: TGCAGCGTTGACTCTAGCGGGGGGTTGACAGATACGCAGTATTTT.

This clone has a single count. CDR3 sequence: CASDKMEPQHF. For the CDR3, the DNA is TGTGCCAGCGATAAAATGGAGCCCCAGCATTTT. The rearrangement uses TRBV27 and TRBJ1-5, with no clear D. The length of the CDR3 is 11 residues. Germline values: CDR1 MNHEY, CDR2 SMNVEV (reference sequence). V was clipped by 8 bases and J by 8 bases, with 10 bases between them.

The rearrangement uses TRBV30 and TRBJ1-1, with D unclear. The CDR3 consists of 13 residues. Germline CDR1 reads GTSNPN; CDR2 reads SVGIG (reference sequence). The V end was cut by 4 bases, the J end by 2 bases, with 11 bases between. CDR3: CAWTSRGNTEAFF. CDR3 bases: TGTGCCTGGACCTCACGGGGAAACACTGAAGCTTTCTTT.

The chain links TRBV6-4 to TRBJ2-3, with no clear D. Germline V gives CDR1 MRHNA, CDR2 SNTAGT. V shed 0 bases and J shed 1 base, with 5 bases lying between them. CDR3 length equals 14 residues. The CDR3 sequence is CASSDSPGTDTQYF. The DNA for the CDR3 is TGTGCCAGCAGTGACTCCCCCGGCACAGATACGCAGTATTTT.

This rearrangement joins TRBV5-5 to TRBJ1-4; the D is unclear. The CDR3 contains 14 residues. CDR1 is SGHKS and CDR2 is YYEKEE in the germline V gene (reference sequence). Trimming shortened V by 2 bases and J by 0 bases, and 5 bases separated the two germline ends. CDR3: CASSFVATNEKLFF. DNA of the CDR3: TGTGCCAGCAGCTTTGTTGCAACTAATGAAAAACTGTTTTTT.

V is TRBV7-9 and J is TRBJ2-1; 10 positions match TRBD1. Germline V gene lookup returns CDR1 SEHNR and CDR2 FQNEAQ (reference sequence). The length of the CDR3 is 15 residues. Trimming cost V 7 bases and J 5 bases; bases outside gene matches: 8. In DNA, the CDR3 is TGTGCCAGCACCTCGACAGGGGGCGGCCACAATGAGCAGTTCTTC. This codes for CASTSTGGGHNEQFF.